This paragraph reports one TCR beta chain. Its antigen is currently unknown. This record comes from a study of chemoradiotherapy in HPV16-positive cancers. Study background: Functional T-cell assays on two HPV16-positive patients' cells defined candidate HPV-specific clones and common TCR motifs.

Study-wide results and limits: HPV-responsive T-cell expansion during chemoradiotherapy was linked to improved recurrence-free survival in HPV16-positive patients.

Germline loops: CDR1 SQVTM, CDR2 ANQGSEA. Trimming removed 7 bases from V and 5 bases from J; junction bases left unmatched: 10. The CDR3 spans 14 residues. The protocol was immunoSEQ multiplex PCR, while the TCRdb copy is restricted to in-frame clones and leaves out a portion. Of 25,000 to 35,000 clones in the sample, roughly nine tenths were seen once. Sequenced material: blood, taken from a patient who underwent chemoradiotherapy. The V and J genes are TRBV29-1 and TRBJ2-5; 10 bases are a match to TRBD2. The clonotype originates from a human donor with HPV-associated anogenital cancer. CDR3 nucleotides: TGCAGCGCAACTGGAGCGGGGGGGCAGGAGACCCAGTACTTC. Protein product: CSATGAGGQETQYF.